This passage covers 14 T cell receptor beta chains from one sample sequenced in a study of blood T cells in healthy people across ages. Primers used in a second PCR of about 6 to 11 cycles were a sample-barcoded 5' primer and a J-beta primer mix. TCRdb re-called the 5' RACE reads with MiXCR, one entry per CDR3 protein. The table has about 1.1 million distinct CDR3 sequences, around two fifths seen once. Sample: blood. The receptors come from a man aged 18 to 30 in good health.

This clonotype has a handful of counts. This sequence joins TRBV11-1 and TRBJ1-5; D is unclear. The germline V gene has CDR1 SGHAT and CDR2 FQDESV (reference sequence). V was cut by 6 bases and J by 0 bases, with 21 bases left in between. The CDR3 length is 18 residues. The CDR3 sequence: CASRTGIFVIYSNQPQHF. In nucleotides, the CDR3 is TGTGCCAGCAGGACCGGGATCTTCGTGATATATAGCAATCAGCCCCAGCATTTT.

V is TRBV9 and J is TRBJ2-7; D remains unclear. Looked up from germline, CDR1 is SGDLS and CDR2 is YYNGEE. Trimming removed 0 bases from V and 0 bases from J, with 10 bases in between. The CDR3 is 15 amino acids. The CDR3 DNA follows: TGTGCCAGCAGCGTAGGATCCCGTAGCTCCTACGAGCAGTACTTC. This translates into CASSVGSRSSYEQYF.

This clonotype was counted only a few times. This chain links TRBV14 with TRBJ1-2, with D perhaps TRBD1 (5 bases). This CDR3 has 15 residues. V was clipped by 5 bases and J by 0 bases, with 13 bases between them. Germline CDR1 SGHDN, CDR2 FVKESK. The CDR3 here is CASSRGETPNYGYTF. The CDR3 DNA reads TGTGCCAGCAGCAGAGGGGAAACCCCTAACTATGGCTACACCTTC.

Comment on this clonotype: A read error may produce the germline difference seen at one junction end. The chain has TRBV5-6 and TRBJ2-2; 11 bases map to TRBD1. This CDR3 region has 18 residues. Germline CDR1 is SGHDT and CDR2 is YYEEEE. For the CDR3, the DNA is TGTGCTAGCAGCTTGGACGGGACAGGGGGGACCTACACCGGGGAGCTGTTTTTT. This encodes CASSLDGTGGTYTGELFF.

In its sample, this clonotype was seen a few times. This sequence joins TRBV6-5 and TRBJ1-1; D ambiguous. Looked up from germline, CDR1 is MNHEY and CDR2 is SVGAGI. V was cut by 0 bases and J by 3 bases, with 17 bases left in between. CDR3 length equals 17 residues. The CDR3, as DNA: TGTGCCAGCAGTTACTCATTACCTACGGGTATTCACACTGAAGCTTTCTTT. Its translation: CASSYSLPTGIHTEAFF.

The gene calls are TRBV20-1 and TRBJ2-3; 12 nucleotides agree with TRBD2. Trimming cost V 8 bases and J 7 bases; bases outside gene matches: 7. The CDR3 is 13 amino acids. Germline values: CDR1 DFQATT, CDR2 SNEGSKA (reference sequence). CDR3 bases: TGCAGTATACTAGCGGGGGGCGGGAATACGCAGTATTTT. This codes for CSILAGGGNTQYF.

In regard to this clonotype: One base away lies a much larger clone, so this may be a sequencing read error. The rearrangement uses TRBV7-2 and TRBJ2-3; D not certain. This CDR3 comprises 16 residues. Germline values: CDR1 SGHTA, CDR2 FQGNSA. The CDR3 loop is CASGLARPGSTDTQYF. The CDR3 DNA is TGTGCCAGCGGCTTAGCCCGCCCCGGTAGCACAGATACGCAGTATTTT.

The chain has TRBV5-6 and TRBJ1-5, with D hard to call. Germline CDR1 is SGHDT and CDR2 is YYEEEE. V was pared by 0 bases and J by 5 bases, with 15 bases between. The CDR3 totals 16 residues. The CDR3 DNA reads as TGTGCCAGCAGCTTGGCCGGGTTTTTTGGTGATCAGCCCCAGCATTTT. Translated: CASSLAGFFGDQPQHF.

This clonotype was counted between two and nine times. This chain uses TRBV29-1 with TRBJ2-7; D may be TRBD2 (5 bases). This CDR3 region has 13 residues. The ends were cut back, 4 bases at V and 2 bases at J, with 12 bases in the middle. Per the germline V gene, CDR1 is SQVTM and CDR2 is ANQGSEA. CDR3 residues: CSVGGRATYEQYF. For the CDR3, the DNA is TGCAGCGTTGGAGGGCGGGCCACCTACGAGCAGTACTTC.

V gene TRBV15 combines with J gene TRBJ1-1; TRBD1 agrees at 8 bases. This CDR3 is built from 16 residues. CDR1 LNHNV and CDR2 YYDKDF come from the germline V gene (reference sequence). With 0 bases clipped from V and 6 bases from J, the junction kept 9 bases outside the gene matches. The CDR3 region has the DNA TGTGCCACCAGCAGAGATGCGGATAGGACAGGGCCTGAAGCTTTCTTT. Its protein is CATSRDADRTGPEAFF.

As for this clonotype: A read error may be the cause here, since a much bigger clone is one base away. The genes are TRBV7-2 and TRBJ2-1; D is unresolved. From germline, CDR1 is SGHTA and CDR2 FQGNSA. With 1 base removed from V and 9 bases from J, the gap between germline ends came to 7 bases. This CDR3 has 12 amino acids. The CDR3 DNA reads TGTGCCAGCAGCTTAGATAACGGTGAGCAGTTCTTC. It yields the protein CASSLDNGEQFF.

As DNA, the CDR3 is TGTGCCAGCAGTTATTTGTCTGGGGGACAGGGAGGATGGGAGCAGTACTTC. Its protein product is CASSYLSGGQGGWEQYF. This sequence joins TRBV6-6 and TRBJ2-7, with 9 bases that match TRBD1. Per germline, CDR1 MNHNY and CDR2 SVGAGI (reference sequence). The J segment lost 7 bases and the V segment lost 3 bases, leaving 16 bases of the junction unmatched. The CDR3 sequence is 17 residues long.

The chain links TRBV9 to TRBJ2-4; 7 bases are a match to TRBD2. The CDR3 length is 16 residues. CDR1 and CDR2 (germline): SGDLS, YYNGEE. V was clipped by 0 bases and J by 0 bases; unmatched bases: 3. The CDR3 here is CASSVAGGVAKNIQYF. The CDR3 nucleotides are TGTGCCAGCAGCGTAGCTGGGGGGGTAGCCAAAAACATTCAGTACTTC.

This clonotype showed up just a few times. V and J are TRBV7-3 and TRBJ2-5, with D possibly being TRBD2 (6 bases). This CDR3 comprises 13 residues. Germline values: CDR1 SGHTA, CDR2 FQGTGA. Trimming left V 5 bases short and J 4 bases short, with 11 bases between. For the CDR3, the DNA is TGTGCCAGCAGCGACGATAGCGGAGAGACCCAGTACTTC. It is translated as CASSDDSGETQYF.